This T cell receptor (beta chain) was captured in a study of CD8 T cells in Susac syndrome. The diagnostic criteria were recently defined, and patients with Susac syndrome met them for definite or probable disease. Random hexamers served to reverse transcribe roughly 0.45 to 1 ug RNA. In TCRdb, the immunoSEQ multiplex PCR reads were re-called with MiXCR into one record per CDR3 protein. The sample has some 180,000 distinct CDR3 sequences; roughly nine tenths are singletons. CDR1 SGHNT and CDR2 YYREEE come from the germline V gene (reference sequence). The CDR3 covers 19 residues. J was trimmed by 5 bases and V by 4 bases; bases with no gene match: 14.

The chain recombines TRBV5-4 with TRBJ2-5; 16 bases agree with TRBD2. The source of this sequence is a human donor with Susac syndrome. The sample was CD4+ T cells from PBMCs. The CDR3: CASSPAPGLAGGWVETQYF. For the CDR3, the DNA is TGTGCCAGCAGCCCTGCCCCGGGACTAGCGGGAGGGTGGGTGGAGACCCAGTACTTC.